Presented here are 28 T cell receptor beta chains from one specimen sequenced in a study of beta chain features in type 1 diabetes. The entirety of the isolated RNA underwent reverse transcription, so expressed TCRB transcripts were sequenced. TCRdb keeps only in-frame clones here, not all; method: immunoSEQ multiplex PCR. The sample consists of just over 150,000 clones, approximately 10% of them appearing once. The specimen was central memory CD4+ T cells from blood. These receptors all stem from a man between 18 and 35 years old in good health.

This clone was seen ten or more times. The chain combines TRBV7-9 with TRBJ2-2; TRBD2 might be the D (5 bases). Germline V gene lookup returns CDR1 SEHNR and CDR2 FQNEAQ (reference sequence). Deletions cut 6 bases from V and 3 bases from J, with 11 bases between. The CDR3 extends over 14 amino acids. In nucleotides, the CDR3 is TGTGCCAGCAGTGAGACTACCTACACCGGGGAGCTGTTTTTT. This codes for CASSETTYTGELFF.

The chain carries TRBV6-4 and TRBJ1-3, with 7 bases that match TRBD1. J gave up 0 bases and V 6 bases, and 5 bases lay outside the gene matches. CDR1 and CDR2 from the germline V gene are MRHNA and SNTAGT. This CDR3 has 15 residues. CDR3 sequence reads: CASSRTGDSGNTIYF. The CDR3 nucleotides read TGTGCCAGCAGCCGGACAGGAGACTCTGGAAACACCATATATTTT.

This rearrangement joins TRBV14 to TRBJ1-1; no definite D call. The CDR3 runs 13 residues. V dropped 5 bases and J dropped 1 base, with 8 bases sitting between them. Germline loops: CDR1 SGHDN, CDR2 FVKESK. The CDR3 bases are TGTGCCAGCAGCTTCTTAAAGAACACTGAAGCTTTCTTT. As protein: CASSFLKNTEAFF.

This clone has just a few counts. J is TRBJ2-6 and V is TRBV25-1; D is undetermined. CDR1 and CDR2 from the germline V gene are MGHDK and SYGVNS. This CDR3 spans 15 amino acids. V was cut by 0 bases and J by 1 base, with 4 bases left in between. CDR3 nucleotide sequence: TGTGCCAGCAGTGAATACAGATCTGGGGCCAACGTCCTGACTTTC. Its translation is CASSEYRSGANVLTF.

In this sample, this clone turned up a few times. V gene TRBV7-9 combines with J gene TRBJ2-7; D is uncertain. Germline V gene data show CDR1 as SEHNR and CDR2 as FQNEAQ (reference sequence). The CDR3 extends over 15 amino acids. V lost 1 base and J lost 5, with 15 bases in between. The CDR3 DNA is TGTGCCAGCAGCTTAGTCGTGGCAGCGCTCGACGAGCAGTACTTC. Its protein product is CASSLVVAALDEQYF.

The J gene is TRBJ2-1, the V gene TRBV5-1; weak D call: TRBD2 (6 bases). This CDR3 has 16 residues. From germline, CDR1 is SGHRS and CDR2 YFSETQ. V dropped 0 bases and J dropped 5 bases, with 15 bases sitting between them. The CDR3 loop is CASSLEEGKLNNEQFF. In DNA, the CDR3 is TGCGCCAGCAGCTTGGAGGAGGGGAAGTTAAACAATGAGCAGTTCTTC.

This clone was detected only a few times. The chain recombines TRBV10-3 with TRBJ2-7; tentatively, D is TRBD1 (6 bases). The length of the CDR3 is 15 residues. Germline CDR1 ENHRY, CDR2 SYGVKD. The ends were cut back, 3 bases at V and 1 base at J, with 13 bases in the middle. The CDR3 spells CAISDDRTLSYEQYF. Here the CDR3 DNA reads TGTGCCATCAGTGATGACAGGACCCTGTCCTACGAGCAGTACTTC.

The chain combines TRBV9 with TRBJ2-7; maybe TRBD1 (6 bases). The germline gives CDR1 SGDLS, CDR2 YYNGEE. The CDR3 sequence is 16 residues long. Trimming removed 3 bases at V and 0 bases at J, with 16 bases between. The CDR3 region is CASSAHRDKSSYEQYF. The CDR3 nucleotides read TGTGCCAGCAGCGCCCACCGGGACAAAAGCTCCTACGAGCAGTACTTC.

This rearrangement joins TRBV27 to TRBJ1-2; a possible D gene is TRBD1 (5 bases). The CDR3 spans 13 residues. Germline V gene lookup returns CDR1 MNHEY and CDR2 SMNVEV (reference sequence). The V gene lost 7 bases and the J gene lost 4 bases, with 13 bases spanning the gap. The CDR3, as DNA: TGTGCCAGCACCCCCGACAGATCCTATGGCTACACCTTC. Amino acid sequence: CASTPDRSYGYTF.

The chain employs TRBV5-4 and TRBJ2-3; TRBD2 matches at 14 bases. The germline CDR1 and CDR2 sequences are SGHNT and YYREEE (reference sequence). J lost 5 bases, V lost 0 bases, and 5 bases had no gene match. The length of the CDR3 is 17 residues. The CDR3 spells CASSLVGTSGRGDTQYF. Written as DNA, the CDR3 is TGTGCCAGCAGCTTGGTGGGGACTAGCGGGAGAGGAGATACGCAGTATTTT.

The genes are TRBV7-2 and TRBJ2-7; either TRBD1 or TRBD2 may supply D (5 bases each). Trimming stripped 5 bases from V and 2 bases from J, with 13 bases between. The CDR3 loop spans 14 amino acids. The germline CDR1 and CDR2 sequences are SGHTA and FQGNSA. Here the CDR3 DNA reads TGTGCCAGCAGCCCGCCCGGGACCCCCTACGAGCAGTACTTC. Amino acid sequence: CASSPPGTPYEQYF. The full variable domain, its missing parts supplied by reference TRBV7-2 and TRBJ2-7, is GAGVSQSPSNKVTEKGKDVELRCDPISGHTALYWYRQSLGQGLEFLIYFQGNSAPDKSGLPSDRFSAERTGGSVSTLTIQRTQQEDSAVYLCASSPPGTPYEQYFGPGTRLTVT.

In its sample, this clone was seen a few times. The rearrangement uses TRBV14 and TRBJ2-1; weak D call: TRBD1 (5 bases). V lost 4 bases to trimming and J lost 5 bases, with 18 bases between them. Germline V gene data show CDR1 as SGHDN and CDR2 as FVKESK. CDR3 length: 16 amino acids. DNA for the CDR3: TGTGCCAGCAGCCTTGGGGCTCGAGCTGGTAACAATGAGCAGTTCTTC. Its protein is CASSLGARAGNNEQFF.

The CDR3, as DNA: TGTGCCAGCAGCTTCGGCGGGAACACCGGGGAGCTGTTTTTT. Translation gives CASSFGGNTGELFF. The chain is built from TRBV7-9 and TRBJ2-2; no firm D call. The CDR3 runs to 14 residues. CDR1 is SEHNR and CDR2 is FQNEAQ in the germline V gene (reference sequence). Trimming removed 3 bases at V and 1 base at J, with 6 bases between.

The chain is built from TRBV30 and TRBJ2-3, with D hard to call. Trimming cost V 0 bases and J 6 bases, with 4 bases left between them. The CDR3 extends over 11 amino acids. Per germline, CDR1 GTSNPN and CDR2 SVGIG (reference sequence). CDR3 residues: CAWSVVDTQYF. DNA for the CDR3: TGTGCCTGGAGTGTAGTTGATACGCAGTATTTT. The variable domain in full, with the rest retrieved from reference TRBV30 and TRBJ2-3, is SQTIHQWPATLVQPVGSPLSLECTVEGTSNPNLYWYRQAAGRGLQLLFYSVGIGQISSEVPQNLSASRPQDRQFILSSKKLLLSDSGFYLCAWSVVDTQYFGPGTRLTVL.

This clone occurred a few times. The V and J genes are TRBV19 and TRBJ2-1; 11 bases fit TRBD2. Germline values: CDR1 LNHDA, CDR2 SQIVND (reference sequence). CDR3 length equals 17 residues. V lost 4 bases and J lost 1; bases outside the gene matches: 6. The CDR3 loop reads CASSRASGGRSYNEQFF. CDR3 nucleotide sequence: TGTGCCAGTAGTAGGGCTAGCGGGGGGCGATCCTACAATGAGCAGTTCTTC.

This clone was counted a few times. The rearrangement uses TRBV6-1 and TRBJ2-3; maybe TRBD1 (5 bases). Germline values: CDR1 MNHNS, CDR2 SASEGT. Between the trimmed V and J ends, which lost 7 bases and 3 bases, there was a span of 14 bases. The CDR3 consists of 14 residues. CDR3 in amino acids: CASTRDSNTDTQYF. CDR3 nucleotides: TGTGCCAGCACGCGTGACAGCAATACAGATACGCAGTATTTT.

This clone was found a few times. V and J are TRBV7-2 and TRBJ1-3; maybe TRBD1 (5 bases). This CDR3 has 15 residues. Trimming took 5 bases from V and 0 from J, leaving 11 bases between them. The germline gives CDR1 SGHTA, CDR2 FQGNSA. CDR3 in DNA: TGTGCCAGCAGCCCCCCAGGACACTCTGGAAACACCATATATTTT. Encoded protein: CASSPPGHSGNTIYF. Full variable domain (outside the CDR3, taken from reference TRBV7-2 and TRBJ1-3): GAGVSQSPSNKVTEKGKDVELRCDPISGHTALYWYRQSLGQGLEFLIYFQGNSAPDKSGLPSDRFSAERTGGSVSTLTIQRTQQEDSAVYLCASSPPGHSGNTIYFGEGSWLTVV.

V gene TRBV1 combines with J gene TRBJ2-1; the table's D call, TRBD2, has no DNA check behind it. TRBV1 corresponds to a pseudogene. The CDR3 is 15 residues long. Written as DNA, the CDR3 is TGCACCAGCAGCCAAGTTGGTCGGAGCCACAATGAGCAGTTCTTC. It yields the protein CTSSQVGRSHNEQFF.

This clone was seen only a few times. J is TRBJ1-1 and V is TRBV25-1, with 9 positions matching TRBD1. The germline CDR1 and CDR2 sequences are MGHDK and SYGVNS. This CDR3 spans 15 amino acids. The J segment lost 5 bases and the V segment lost 3 bases, leaving 7 bases of the junction unmatched. This CDR3 reads CASSDSRQGGTEAFF. CDR3 DNA sequence: TGTGCCAGCAGTGACTCCAGACAGGGGGGGACTGAAGCTTTCTTT. The complete variable domain, with remaining parts taken from reference TRBV25-1 and TRBJ1-1, reads EADIYQTPRYLVIGTGKKITLECSQTMGHDKMYWYQQDPGMELHLIHYSYGVNSTEKGDLSSESTVSRIRTEHFPLTLESARPSHTSQYLCASSDSRQGGTEAFFGQGTRLTVV.

This clone was seen more than once but under ten times. V is TRBV7-2 and J is TRBJ2-2; D ambiguous. Germline CDR1 reads SGHTA; CDR2 reads FQGNSA. The CDR3 is 13 residues long. Trimming shortened V by 0 bases and J by 7 bases, and 6 bases separated the two germline ends. The CDR3 loop is CASSLAGGGELFF. CDR3 nucleotide sequence: TGTGCCAGCAGCTTAGCCGGTGGCGGGGAGCTGTTTTTT.

The chain carries TRBV27 and TRBJ1-6; D is unresolved. Germline CDR1 reads MNHEY; CDR2 reads SMNVEV (reference sequence). This CDR3 has 16 amino acids. Trimming removed 1 base at V and 0 bases at J, with 7 bases between. The CDR3 loop is CASSLFGVSYNSPLHF. The CDR3 nucleotides read TGTGCCAGCAGTTTATTCGGGGTCTCCTATAATTCACCCCTCCACTTT.

The chain recombines TRBV4-1 with TRBJ2-4; D is perhaps TRBD2 (5 bases). Germline V lookup: CDR1 MGHRA, CDR2 YSYEKL. This CDR3 contains 15 residues. Trimming took off 1 base at V and 9 bases at J, with 16 bases between the two ends. CDR3 coding DNA: TGCGCCAGCAGCCAAGTTGGACTCTCCTTGAGCATTCAGTACTTC. Residues: CASSQVGLSLSIQYF.

This clone was picked up a small number of times. The chain uses TRBV10-3 and TRBJ2-4; D gene unclear. Germline V gene sequence: CDR1 ENHRY, CDR2 SYGVKD. Trimming stripped 3 bases from V and 0 bases from J, with 12 bases between. The CDR3 has 16 residues. CDR3 bases: TGTGCCATCAGTGAAGGCTTCTCCTTAGCCAAAAACATTCAGTACTTC. Encoded protein: CAISEGFSLAKNIQYF.

V and J are TRBV19 and TRBJ2-1, with D unclear. The CDR3 contains 12 residues. Trimming removed 10 bases at V and 8 bases at J, with 15 bases between. Per the germline V gene, CDR1 is LNHDA and CDR2 is SQIVND (reference sequence). The chain's CDR3 is CATSILRHEQFF. The CDR3 DNA reads TGTGCCACATCCATACTACGGCATGAGCAGTTCTTC.

This clone was seen at least ten times. This chain connects TRBV2 to TRBJ2-4; D assignment may be TRBD1 or TRBD2 (5 bases each). The CDR3 is 13 residues long. Trimming took 6 bases from V and 3 from J, leaving 9 bases between them. CDR1 is SNHLY, CDR2 FYNNEI, per germline. The CDR3 DNA follows: TGTGCCAGCAGGGGGGACGGCAAAAACATTCAGTACTTC. Amino acid sequence: CASRGDGKNIQYF. The variable domain in full, with the rest retrieved from reference TRBV2 and TRBJ2-4, is EPEVTQTPSHQVTQMGQEVILRCVPISNHLYFYWYRQILGQKVEFLVSFYNNEISEKSEIFDDQFSVERPDGSNFTLKIRSTKLEDSAMYFCASRGDGKNIQYFGAGTRLSVL.

The chain couples TRBV7-2 to TRBJ2-2; D gene ambiguous. Germline CDR1 reads SGHTA; CDR2 reads FQGNSA. Trimming stripped 2 bases from V and 6 bases from J, with 16 bases between. CDR3 length equals 16 residues. The CDR3 DNA reads as TGTGCCAGCAGCTTAACCTGGACCGTAGCTTCCGGGGAGCTGTTTTTT. Translated: CASSLTWTVASGELFF.

V and J are TRBV7-3 and TRBJ1-1; D might be TRBD1 (6 bases). V was shortened by 5 bases and J by 5 bases, with 12 bases between the two germline ends. The V gene's germline CDR1 is SGHTA and CDR2 FQGTGA. The CDR3 length is 13 residues. CDR3 amino acids: CASSSRGGTEAFF. CDR3 bases: TGTGCCAGCAGCAGCCGAGGGGGTACTGAAGCTTTCTTT.

V usage is TRBV28 and J usage is TRBJ1-1; D ambiguous. The V gene lost 2 bases and the J gene lost 10 bases, with 17 bases spanning the gap. Germline loops: CDR1 MDHEN, CDR2 SYDVKM. The CDR3 has 14 residues. Here the CDR3 DNA reads TGTGCCAGCAGTTTACAAGGGCAATCTCCGAGAGCTTTCTTT. It translates to CASSLQGQSPRAFF.